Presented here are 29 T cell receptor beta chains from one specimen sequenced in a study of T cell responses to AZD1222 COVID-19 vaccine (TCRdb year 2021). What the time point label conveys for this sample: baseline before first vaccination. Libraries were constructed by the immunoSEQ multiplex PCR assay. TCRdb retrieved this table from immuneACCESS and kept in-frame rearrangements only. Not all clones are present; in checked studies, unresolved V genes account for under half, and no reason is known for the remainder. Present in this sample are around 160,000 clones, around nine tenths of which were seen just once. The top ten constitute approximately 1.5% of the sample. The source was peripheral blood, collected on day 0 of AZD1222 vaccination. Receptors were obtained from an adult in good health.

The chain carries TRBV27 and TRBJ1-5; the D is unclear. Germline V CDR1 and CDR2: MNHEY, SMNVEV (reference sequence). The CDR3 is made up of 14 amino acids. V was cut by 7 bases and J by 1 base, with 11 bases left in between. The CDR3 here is CASNPAVSNQPQHF. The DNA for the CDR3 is TGTGCCAGCAATCCCGCGGTAAGCAATCAGCCCCAGCATTTT.

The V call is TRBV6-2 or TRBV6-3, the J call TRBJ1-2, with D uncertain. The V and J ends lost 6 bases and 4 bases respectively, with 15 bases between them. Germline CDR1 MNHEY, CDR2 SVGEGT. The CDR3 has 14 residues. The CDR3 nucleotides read TGTGCCAGCAGCGACTCAGGAGCTATCTATGGCTACACCTTC. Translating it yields CASSDSGAIYGYTF.

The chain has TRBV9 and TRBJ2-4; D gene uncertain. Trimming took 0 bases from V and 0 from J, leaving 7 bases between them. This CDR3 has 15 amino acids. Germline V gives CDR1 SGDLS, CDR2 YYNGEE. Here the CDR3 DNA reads TGTGCCAGCAGCGTAGGTCCCGTAGCCAAAAACATTCAGTACTTC. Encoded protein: CASSVGPVAKNIQYF.

The chain's CDR3 is CASSLGRDLPTDTQYF. CDR3 coding DNA: TGTGCCAGCAGCTTGGGGCGGGACCTCCCCACAGATACGCAGTATTTT. The chain has TRBV7-9 and TRBJ2-3; D may be TRBD2 (6 bases). CDR1 is SEHNR, CDR2 FQNEAQ, per germline (reference sequence). The V end lost 3 bases, the J end lost 2 bases, and 15 bases lay between the germline ends. The CDR3 has 16 amino acids.

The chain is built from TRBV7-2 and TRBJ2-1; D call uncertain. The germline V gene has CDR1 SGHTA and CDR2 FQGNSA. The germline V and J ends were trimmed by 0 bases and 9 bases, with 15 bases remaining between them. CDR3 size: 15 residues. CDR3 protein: CASSLAGSLTSEQFF. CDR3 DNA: TGTGCCAGCAGCTTAGCAGGTTCCCTAACCAGTGAGCAGTTCTTC.

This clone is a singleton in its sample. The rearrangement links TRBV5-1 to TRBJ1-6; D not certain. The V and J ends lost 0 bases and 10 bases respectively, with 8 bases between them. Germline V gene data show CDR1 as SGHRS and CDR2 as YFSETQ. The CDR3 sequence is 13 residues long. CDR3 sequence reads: CASSLGTGSPLHF. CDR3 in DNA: TGCGCCAGCAGCTTGGGAACTGGGTCACCCCTCCACTTT.

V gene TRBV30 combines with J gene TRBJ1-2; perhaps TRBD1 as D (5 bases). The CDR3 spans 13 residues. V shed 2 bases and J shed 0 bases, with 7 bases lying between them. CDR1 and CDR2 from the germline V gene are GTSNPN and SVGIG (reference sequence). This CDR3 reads CAWSRGANYGYTF. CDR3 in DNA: TGTGCCTGGAGTAGGGGAGCTAACTATGGCTACACCTTC.

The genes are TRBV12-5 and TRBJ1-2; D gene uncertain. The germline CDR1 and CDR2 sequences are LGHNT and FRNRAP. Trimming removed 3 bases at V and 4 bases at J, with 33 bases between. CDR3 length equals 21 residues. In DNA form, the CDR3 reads TGTGCTAGTGGTTTCGGAAGTGGTCTAACGACCGGGCCTATCGGGAGCTATGGCTACACCTTC. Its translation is CASGFGSGLTTGPIGSYGYTF.

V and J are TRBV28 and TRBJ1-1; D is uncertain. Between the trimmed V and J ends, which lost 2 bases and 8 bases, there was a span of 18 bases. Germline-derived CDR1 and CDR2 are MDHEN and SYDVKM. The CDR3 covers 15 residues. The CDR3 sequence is CASSLSTPGYVEAFF. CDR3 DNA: TGTGCCAGCAGTTTAAGTACCCCGGGGTATGTGGAAGCTTTCTTT.

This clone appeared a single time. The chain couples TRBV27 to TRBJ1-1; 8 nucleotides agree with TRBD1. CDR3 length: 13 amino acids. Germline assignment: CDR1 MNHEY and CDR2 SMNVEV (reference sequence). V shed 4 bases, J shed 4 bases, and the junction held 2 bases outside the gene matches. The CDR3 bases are TGTGCCAGCAGTTCGACAGGGGCCACTGAAGCTTTCTTT. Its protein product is CASSSTGATEAFF.

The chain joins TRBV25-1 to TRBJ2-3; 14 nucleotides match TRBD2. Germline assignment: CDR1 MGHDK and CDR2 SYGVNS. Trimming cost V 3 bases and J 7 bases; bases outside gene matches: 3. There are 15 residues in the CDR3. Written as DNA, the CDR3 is TGTGCCAGCAGTGAGACTAGCGGGGGGGAATATACGCAGTATTTT. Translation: CASSETSGGEYTQYF.

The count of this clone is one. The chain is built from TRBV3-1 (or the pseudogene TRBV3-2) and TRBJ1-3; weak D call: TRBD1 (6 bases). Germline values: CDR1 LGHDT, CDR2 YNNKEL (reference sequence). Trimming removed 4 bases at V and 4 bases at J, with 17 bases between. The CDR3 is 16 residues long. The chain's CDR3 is CASSLTLTGSGNTIYF. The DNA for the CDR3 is TGTGCCAGCAGCCTTACCTTAACAGGGTCCGGAAACACCATATATTTT.

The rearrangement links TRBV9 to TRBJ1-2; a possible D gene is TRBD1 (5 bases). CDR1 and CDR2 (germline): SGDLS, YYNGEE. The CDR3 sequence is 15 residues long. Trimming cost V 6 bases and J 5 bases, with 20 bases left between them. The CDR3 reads CASTASGGLPYGYTF. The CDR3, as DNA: TGTGCCAGCACCGCCTCCGGGGGTTTACCTTATGGCTACACCTTC.

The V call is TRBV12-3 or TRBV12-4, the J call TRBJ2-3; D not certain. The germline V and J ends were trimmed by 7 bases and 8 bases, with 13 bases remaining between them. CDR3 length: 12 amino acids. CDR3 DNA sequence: TGTGCCAGCACCCCGTCCCCAGGTACGCAGTATTTT. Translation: CASTPSPGTQYF.

The CDR3, as DNA: TGCGCCAGCAGCTTGGCCGCGGGGACAGGGGGCGGGTACGAGCAGTACTTC. It encodes CASSLAAGTGGGYEQYF. The V gene is TRBV5-1, the J gene TRBJ2-7; the match to TRBD1 covers 12 bases. The CDR3 has 17 amino acids. In germline, CDR1 is SGHRS, CDR2 YFSETQ. V shed 0 bases, J shed 4 bases, and the junction held 8 bases outside the gene matches.

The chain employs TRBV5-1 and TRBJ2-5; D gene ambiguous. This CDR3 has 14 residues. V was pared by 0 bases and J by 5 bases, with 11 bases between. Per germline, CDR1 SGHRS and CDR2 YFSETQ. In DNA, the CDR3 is TGCGCCAGCAGCTTGGGGGTGGGCCGGGAGACCCAGTACTTC. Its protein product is CASSLGVGRETQYF. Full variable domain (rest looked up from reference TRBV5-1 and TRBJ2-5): KAGVTQTPRYLIKTRGQQVTLSCSPISGHRSVSWYQQTPGQGLQFLFEYFSETQRNKGNFPGRFSGRQFSNSRSEMNVSTLELGDSALYLCASSLGVGRETQYFGPGTRLLVL.

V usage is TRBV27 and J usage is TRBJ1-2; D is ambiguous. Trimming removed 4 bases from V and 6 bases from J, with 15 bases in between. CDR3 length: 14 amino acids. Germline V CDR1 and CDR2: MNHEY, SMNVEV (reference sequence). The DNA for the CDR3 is TGTGCCAGCAGTTCCATGAGGGTTGACGATGGCTACACCTTC. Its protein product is CASSSMRVDDGYTF.

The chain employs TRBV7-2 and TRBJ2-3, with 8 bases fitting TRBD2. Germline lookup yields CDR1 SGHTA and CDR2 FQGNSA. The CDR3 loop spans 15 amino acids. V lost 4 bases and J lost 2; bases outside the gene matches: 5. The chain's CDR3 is CASSWGSGNTDTQYF. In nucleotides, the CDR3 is TGTGCCAGCAGCTGGGGTAGCGGGAACACAGATACGCAGTATTTT.

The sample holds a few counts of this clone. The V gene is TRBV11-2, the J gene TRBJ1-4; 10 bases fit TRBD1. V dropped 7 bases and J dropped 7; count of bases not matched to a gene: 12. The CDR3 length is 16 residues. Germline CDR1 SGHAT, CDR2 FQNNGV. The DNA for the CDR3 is TGTGCCAGCACCCTCGCCGGGACAGGGGCTGTTGAAAAACTGTTTTTT. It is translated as CASTLAGTGAVEKLFF.

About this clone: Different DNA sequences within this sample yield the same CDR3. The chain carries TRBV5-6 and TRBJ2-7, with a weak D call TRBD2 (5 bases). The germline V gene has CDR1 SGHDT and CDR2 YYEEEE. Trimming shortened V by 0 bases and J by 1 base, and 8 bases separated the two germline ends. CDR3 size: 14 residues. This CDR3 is CASSLAGVSYEQYF. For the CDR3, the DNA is TGTGCCAGCAGCTTGGCCGGGGTTTCCTACGAGCAGTACTTC.

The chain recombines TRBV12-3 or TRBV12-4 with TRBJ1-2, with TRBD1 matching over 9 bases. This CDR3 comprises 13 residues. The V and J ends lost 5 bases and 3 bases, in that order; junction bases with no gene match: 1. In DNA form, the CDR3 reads TGTGCCAGCAGTACAGGGGGCCACTATGGCTACACCTTC. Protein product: CASSTGGHYGYTF.

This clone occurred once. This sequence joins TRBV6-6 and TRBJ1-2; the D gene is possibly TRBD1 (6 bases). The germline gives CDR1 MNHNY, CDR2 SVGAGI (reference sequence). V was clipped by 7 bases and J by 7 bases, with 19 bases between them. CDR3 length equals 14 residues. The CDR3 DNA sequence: TGTGCCAGCATCTACGGGGGGGGCGCGGGTGGCTACACCTTC. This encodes CASIYGGGAGGYTF.

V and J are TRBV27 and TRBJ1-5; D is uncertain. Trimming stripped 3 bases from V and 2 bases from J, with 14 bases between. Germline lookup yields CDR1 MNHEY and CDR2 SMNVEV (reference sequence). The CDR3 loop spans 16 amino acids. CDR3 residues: CASSLRITSGNQPQHF. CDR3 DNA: TGTGCCAGCAGTTTGCGGATTACGAGTGGCAATCAGCCCCAGCATTTT.

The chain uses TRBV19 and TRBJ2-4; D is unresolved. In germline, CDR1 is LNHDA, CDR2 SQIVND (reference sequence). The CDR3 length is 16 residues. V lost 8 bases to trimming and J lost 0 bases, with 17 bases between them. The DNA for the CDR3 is TGTGCCAGTTCCTCCCCGGGCCAGCTAGCCAAAAACATTCAGTACTTC. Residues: CASSSPGQLAKNIQYF.

CDR3 nucleotides: TGTGCCAGCAGCTTGGATCCGGGACAGGGGGGAGCTTTCTTT. It specifies CASSLDPGQGGAFF. The chain couples TRBV7-9 to TRBJ1-1, with TRBD1 matching 11 bases. The CDR3 is 14 amino acids. Germline-derived CDR1 and CDR2 are SEHNR and FQNEAQ (reference sequence). Germline trimming cut 3 bases from V and 10 bases from J; bases unmatched to any gene: 7.

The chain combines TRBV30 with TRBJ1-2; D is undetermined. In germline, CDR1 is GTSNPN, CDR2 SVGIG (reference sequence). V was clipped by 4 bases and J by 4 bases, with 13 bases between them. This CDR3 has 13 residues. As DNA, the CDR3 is TGTGCCTGGACCGTGTTGGAGGGCTATGGCTACACCTTC. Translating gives CAWTVLEGYGYTF.

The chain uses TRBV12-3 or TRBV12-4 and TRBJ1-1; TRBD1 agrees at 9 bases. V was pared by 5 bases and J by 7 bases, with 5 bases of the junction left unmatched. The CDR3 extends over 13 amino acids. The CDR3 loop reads CASSGRDRDEAFF. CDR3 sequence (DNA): TGTGCCAGCAGTGGGAGGGACAGGGATGAAGCTTTCTTT.

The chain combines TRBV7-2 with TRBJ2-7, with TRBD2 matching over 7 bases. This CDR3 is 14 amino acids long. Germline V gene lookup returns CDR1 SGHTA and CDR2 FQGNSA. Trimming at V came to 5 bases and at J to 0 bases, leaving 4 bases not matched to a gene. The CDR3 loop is CASSVQRGSYEQYF. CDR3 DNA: TGTGCCAGCAGCGTCCAGCGGGGCTCCTACGAGCAGTACTTC.

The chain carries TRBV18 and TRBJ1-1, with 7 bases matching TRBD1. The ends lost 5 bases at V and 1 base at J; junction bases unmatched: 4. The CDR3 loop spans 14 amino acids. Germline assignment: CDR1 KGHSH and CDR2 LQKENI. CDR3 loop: CASSIGQENTEAFF. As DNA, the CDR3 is TGTGCCAGCTCAATCGGACAGGAGAACACTGAAGCTTTCTTT.